Listed here are 2 T cell receptor beta chains from one sample, sequenced in a study of radiotherapy plus CTLA-4 blockade in lung cancer. Here immunoSEQ multiplex PCR was the method, and the copy in TCRdb shows in-frame clones only, minus some. Of around 22,000 clones in the sample, 71% were seen once. This specimen was peripheral blood, taken from a patient treated with radiotherapy plus ipilimumab. All receptors derive from a human donor with non-small cell lung cancer whose response to radiotherapy plus ipilimumab could not be evaluated.

The CDR3 loop reads CASSYVQDQPQHF. CDR3 bases: TGTGCCAGCAGTTACGTGCAGGATCAGCCCCAGCATTTT. The chain recombines TRBV6-5 with TRBJ1-5; D call uncertain. CDR1 MNHEY and CDR2 SVGAGI come from the germline V gene. V was shortened by 2 bases and J by 5 bases, with 7 bases between the two germline ends. The length of the CDR3 is 13 residues.

In this sample, this clone turned up a few times. This chain joins TRBV19 and TRBJ2-6, with no clear D. This CDR3 contains 17 residues. Per germline, CDR1 LNHDA and CDR2 SQIVND (reference sequence). Between the trimmed V and J ends, which lost 0 bases and 0 bases, there was a span of 9 bases. The CDR3 sequence: CASSIENSYSGANVLTF. CDR3 coding DNA: TGTGCCAGTAGTATAGAAAACAGCTACTCTGGGGCCAACGTCCTGACTTTC.